This passage covers 27 T cell receptor beta chains from one sample sequenced in a study of cytotoxic CD8 clonotypes in ibrutinib-treated CLL (dated by TCRdb to the early 2020s). The library was obtained by the immunoSEQ multiplex PCR assay. TCRdb mirrors the immuneACCESS table, restricted to in-frame sequences. Some clones are absent from its copies; in checked studies, under half trace to an unresolved V gene, and the reason for the others is unknown. This sample is represented by about 310,000 clones; around four fifths of them were singletons. Approximately 7% of the sample comes from the top ten. The specimen was PBMCs, collected before ibrutinib treatment. The source is a human donor with chronic lymphocytic leukemia.

This rearrangement joins TRBV28 to TRBJ2-5, with 14 bases aligning to TRBD2. CDR1 is MDHEN and CDR2 is SYDVKM in the germline V gene. There are 17 residues in the CDR3. Trimming cost V 6 bases and J 1 base; bases outside gene matches: 7. The CDR3 reads CASRPPGLAGAQETQYF. In nucleotides, the CDR3 is TGTGCCAGCAGACCTCCGGGACTAGCGGGAGCCCAAGAGACCCAGTACTTC.

The V call is TRBV30, the J call TRBJ1-4; 7 bases align to TRBD1. The CDR3 contains 15 residues. V lost 4 bases, J lost 5 bases, and 10 bases stayed unmatched. Germline values: CDR1 GTSNPN, CDR2 SVGIG (reference sequence). CDR3 nucleotide sequence: TGTGCCTGGACCGTAAAAGGGACAGCCAATGAAAAACTGTTTTTT. This codes for CAWTVKGTANEKLFF.

CDR3 sequence: CATSKPGFYEQYF. CDR3 DNA: TGTGCCACCAGCAAGCCGGGGTTCTACGAGCAGTACTTC. The chain employs TRBV15 and TRBJ2-7; weak D call: TRBD2 (5 bases). Germline loops: CDR1 LNHNV, CDR2 YYDKDF (reference sequence). There are 13 residues in the CDR3. Trimming cost V 4 bases and J 3 bases, with 10 bases left between them. Full variable domain (outside the CDR3, taken from reference TRBV15 and TRBJ2-7): DAMVIQNPRYQVTQFGKPVTLSCSQTLNHNVMYWYQQKSSQAPKLLFHYYDKDFNNEADTPDNFQSRRPNTSFCFLDIRSPGLGDTAMYLCATSKPGFYEQYFGPGTRLTVT.

This chain links TRBV5-4 with TRBJ2-7; D gene uncertain. CDR1 and CDR2 (germline): SGHNT, YYREEE (reference sequence). The CDR3 consists of 11 residues. V dropped 1 base and J dropped 6 bases, with 5 bases sitting between them. The CDR3 loop reads CASSLSTEQYF. CDR3 nucleotide sequence: TGTGCCAGCAGCTTGTCTACCGAGCAGTACTTC. The entire variable domain, with the rest obtained from reference TRBV5-4 and TRBJ2-7, is as follows: ETGVTQSPTHLIKTRGQQVTLRCSSQSGHNTVSWYQQALGQGPQFIFQYYREEENGRGNFPPRFSGLQFPNYSSELNVNALELDDSALYLCASSLSTEQYFGPGTRLTVT.

This clone was observed a single time. The gene calls are TRBV19 and TRBJ1-1; 8 bases are shared with TRBD1. Trimming at V came to 6 bases and at J to 4 bases, leaving 4 bases not matched to a gene. CDR1 is LNHDA, CDR2 SQIVND, per germline (reference sequence). The CDR3 loop spans 13 amino acids. The CDR3 DNA reads TGTGCCAGTAGCTACGACAGGGGCACTGAAGCTTTCTTT. The encoded protein is CASSYDRGTEAFF.

Comments on this clone: Distinct nucleotide sequences in the sample also encode this CDR3. The rearrangement links TRBV25-1 to TRBJ2-7; D remains ambiguous. V dropped 4 bases and J dropped 4 bases, with 11 bases sitting between them. This CDR3 has 13 residues. The germline V gene encodes CDR1 MGHDK and CDR2 SYGVNS. CDR3 in DNA: TGTGCCAGCAGTGCGGGCTTCCTTTACGAGCAGTACTTC. Translating it yields CASSAGFLYEQYF.

This chain connects TRBV6-5 to TRBJ2-1; TRBD2 matches 11 bases. The CDR3 covers 15 residues. The V gene's germline CDR1 is MNHEY and CDR2 SVGAGI. J lost 5 bases, V lost 10 bases, and 10 bases had no gene match. CDR3 nucleotide sequence: TGTGCCACCCGGATAGCGGGAGGGGGTCACAATGAGCAGTTCTTC. Its translation: CATRIAGGGHNEQFF.

The rearrangement joins TRBV7-2 to TRBJ1-1; D is perhaps TRBD1 (6 bases). CDR1 is SGHTA, CDR2 FQGNSA, per germline. The CDR3 totals 15 residues. V was cut by 5 bases and J by 3 bases, with 16 bases left in between. The CDR3 sequence: CASSQSGTPDTEAFF. The CDR3 nucleotides read TGTGCCAGCAGCCAATCCGGGACACCAGACACTGAAGCTTTCTTT.

The rearrangement uses TRBV28 and TRBJ1-1, with D uncertain. The CDR3 is made up of 11 amino acids. The ends were cut back, 5 bases at V and 12 bases at J, with 13 bases in the middle. Looked up from germline, CDR1 is MDHEN and CDR2 is SYDVKM. The CDR3 DNA reads TGTGCCAGCAGTGGCCAAGACCTACCTTTCTTT. This sequence encodes CASSGQDLPFF.

This clone was counted a few times. CDR3 loop: CASSATLQGSGNYGYTF. CDR3 nucleotides: TGTGCCAGCAGCGCAACGTTACAGGGGTCCGGGAACTATGGCTACACCTTC. V gene TRBV9 combines with J gene TRBJ1-2, with 7 bases matching TRBD1. There are 17 residues in the CDR3. CDR1 is SGDLS, CDR2 YYNGEE, per germline. V gave up 3 bases and J gave up 2 bases; unmatched junction bases: 13. The entire variable domain, with the rest obtained from reference TRBV9 and TRBJ1-2, is as follows: DSGVTQTPKHLITATGQRVTLRCSPRSGDLSVYWYQQSLDQGLQFLIQYYNGEERAKGNILERFSAQQFPDLHSELNLSSLELGDSALYFCASSATLQGSGNYGYTFGSGTRLTVV.

The J gene is TRBJ2-2, the V gene TRBV5-4; no clear D gene. This CDR3 spans 12 amino acids. V was clipped by 5 bases and J by 5 bases, with 7 bases between them. Per germline, CDR1 SGHNT and CDR2 YYREEE (reference sequence). As DNA, the CDR3 is TGTGCCAGCAGTGTTTCAACCGGGGAGCTGTTTTTT. Protein product: CASSVSTGELFF.

The rearrangement uses TRBV7-2 and TRBJ2-1; TRBD1 agrees at 7 bases. With V trimmed by 4 bases and J by 7 bases, 10 bases remained unmatched. This CDR3 spans 15 amino acids. Germline V gives CDR1 SGHTA, CDR2 FQGNSA. CDR3 DNA: TGTGCCAGCAGCTCAAGGGGGCCATCGCAGAATGAGCAGTTCTTC. Residues: CASSSRGPSQNEQFF.

J is TRBJ2-3 and V is TRBV11-2, with 13 bases matching TRBD2. This CDR3 has 16 residues. V was clipped by 4 bases and J by 7 bases; unmatched bases: 8. CDR1 and CDR2 (germline): SGHAT, FQNNGV. The DNA of the CDR3 is TGTGCCAGCAGCTCGCCATGGACTAGCGGGAGTAATACGCAGTATTTT. It yields the protein CASSSPWTSGSNTQYF.

This sequence joins TRBV27 and TRBJ2-1; the match to TRBD2 covers 9 bases. CDR1 MNHEY and CDR2 SMNVEV come from the germline V gene (reference sequence). The length of the CDR3 is 14 residues. V trimming: 6 bases; J trimming: 4 bases; junction bases outside the gene matches: 4. In DNA, the CDR3 is TGTGCCAGCAGCTGGACTAGCGAATACAATGAGCAGTTCTTC. Translated, it gives CASSWTSEYNEQFF.

This clone showed up just once. The chain recombines TRBV7-9 with TRBJ2-1; D ambiguous. V was trimmed by 6 bases and J by 6 bases, leaving 18 bases between them. CDR3 size: 15 residues. Looked up from germline, CDR1 is SEHNR and CDR2 is FQNEAQ (reference sequence). The CDR3 sequence is CASRAKLQSGNEQFF. The CDR3 DNA sequence: TGTGCCAGCAGAGCAAAGCTACAGAGTGGCAATGAGCAGTTCTTC.

The chain has TRBV7-9 and TRBJ2-3; D may be TRBD2 (7 bases). The CDR3 length is 14 residues. The V gene's germline CDR1 is SEHNR and CDR2 FQNEAQ (reference sequence). V was cut by 8 bases and J by 4 bases, with 16 bases left in between. The CDR3 nucleotides are TGTGCCAGCCCTCTGGGGGGGCCTCCAGATACGCAGTATTTT. Encoded protein: CASPLGGPPDTQYF.

V is TRBV7-9 and J is TRBJ2-1; D uncertain. Germline CDR1 is SEHNR and CDR2 is FQNEAQ (reference sequence). The germline V and J ends were trimmed by 2 bases and 6 bases, with 5 bases remaining between them. The CDR3 covers 12 residues. The CDR3 bases are TGTGCCAGCAGCTTATTGCCCAATGAGCAGTTCTTC. It codes for CASSLLPNEQFF.

The chain uses TRBV4-3 and TRBJ2-7, with TRBD2 matching over 8 bases. V shed 1 base, J shed 5 bases, and the junction held 10 bases outside the gene matches. Germline lookup yields CDR1 LGHNA and CDR2 YSLEER. The CDR3 covers 16 residues. CDR3 in DNA: TGCGCCAGCAGCCAAGGGAGCGGGAGATGGTCGGACGAGCAGTACTTC. This sequence encodes CASSQGSGRWSDEQYF.

The chain is built from TRBV5-6 and TRBJ2-7; no clear D gene. The V and J ends lost 0 bases and 2 bases respectively, with 9 bases between them. The CDR3 is 14 residues long. CDR1 SGHDT and CDR2 YYEEEE come from the germline V gene. The CDR3 nucleotides read TGTGCCAGCAGCTTGGTGGGCAGGACCTACGAGCAGTACTTC. The encoded protein is CASSLVGRTYEQYF.

The CDR3 region is CASSLPSGRTYEQYF. In DNA form, the CDR3 reads TGCGCCAGCAGCTTGCCTAGCGGGAGGACCTACGAGCAGTACTTC. This chain uses TRBV5-1 with TRBJ2-7; TRBD2 matches at 11 bases. The CDR3 runs to 15 residues. The germline V gene encodes CDR1 SGHRS and CDR2 YFSETQ. V trimming: 1 base; J trimming: 2 bases; junction bases outside the gene matches: 2. The variable domain in full, with the rest retrieved from reference TRBV5-1 and TRBJ2-7, is KAGVTQTPRYLIKTRGQQVTLSCSPISGHRSVSWYQQTPGQGLQFLFEYFSETQRNKGNFPGRFSGRQFSNSRSEMNVSTLELGDSALYLCASSLPSGRTYEQYFGPGTRLTVT.

The chain carries TRBV30 and TRBJ2-7, with TRBD2 identical over 10 bases. CDR3 size: 14 residues. V lost 0 bases and J lost 3; bases outside the gene matches: 2. The germline gives CDR1 GTSNPN, CDR2 SVGIG (reference sequence). The CDR3 sequence is CAWSVGLASYEQYF. In DNA, the CDR3 is TGTGCCTGGAGTGTGGGACTAGCGAGCTACGAGCAGTACTTC.

This chain connects TRBV11-2 to TRBJ1-2; D gene unclear. The germline V gene has CDR1 SGHAT and CDR2 FQNNGV. This CDR3 comprises 15 residues. Deletions cut 0 bases from V and 2 bases from J, with 10 bases between. CDR3 region: CASSLDMGSNYGYTF. CDR3 sequence (DNA): TGTGCCAGCAGCTTAGATATGGGATCGAACTATGGCTACACCTTC.

The CDR3 protein is CASSPGYFTDTQYF. DNA of the CDR3: TGCGCCAGCAGCCCTGGGTACTTCACAGATACGCAGTATTTT. V usage is TRBV4-3 and J usage is TRBJ2-3, with D unresolved. The CDR3 is 14 residues long. The germline CDR1 and CDR2 sequences are LGHNA and YSLEER. Trimming pared 4 bases from V and 2 bases from J, leaving 10 bases between.

The V gene is TRBV20-1, the J gene TRBJ2-3; D remains ambiguous. Germline V gene lookup returns CDR1 DFQATT and CDR2 SNEGSKA (reference sequence). V lost 6 bases and J lost 5, with 9 bases in between. The CDR3 covers 11 residues. In nucleotides, the CDR3 is TGCAGTGCCCAACACGGAGATACGCAGTATTTT. Amino acid sequence: CSAQHGDTQYF.

The chain recombines TRBV7-9 with TRBJ1-2; possibly TRBD1 for D (5 bases). V lost 1 base to trimming and J lost 4 bases, with 7 bases between them. The CDR3 covers 13 residues. Germline V CDR1 and CDR2: SEHNR, FQNEAQ (reference sequence). In nucleotides, the CDR3 is TGTGCCAGCAGCTTAGGACAGTTCTATGGCTACACCTTC. Amino acids: CASSLGQFYGYTF.

V and J are TRBV4-1 and TRBJ2-3, with 9 bases lining up with TRBD1. There are 19 residues in the CDR3. The trim removed 0 bases at V and 2 bases at J, leaving 12 bases unmatched. Germline CDR1 and CDR2: MGHRA and YSYEKL. The DNA for the CDR3 is TGCGCCAGCAGCCAAGAAGGCATACCAGGGACAGGGTACACAGATACGCAGTATTTT. Protein: CASSQEGIPGTGYTDTQYF.

This clone was counted only a few times. The chain combines TRBV2 with TRBJ1-5; D remains unclear. Trimming shortened V by 4 bases and J by 10 bases, and 11 bases separated the two germline ends. CDR1 and CDR2 (germline): SNHLY, FYNNEI. This CDR3 is 12 amino acids long. The CDR3 region is CASSGTVYPQHF. Here the CDR3 DNA reads TGTGCCAGCAGTGGGACCGTTTATCCCCAGCATTTT.